These 13 T cell receptor beta chains originate from one sample sequenced in a study of CD8 T cells in ankylosing spondylitis. MiXCR, applied by TCRdb to the 5' RACE reads, yields one record per CDR3 protein. Of 250,000 to 400,000 distinct CDR3 sequences listed, roughly 12% were seen once; the top ten hold about 10%. Material for sequencing was blood, either unsorted or a sorted T cell fraction (not recorded which). These receptors originate from a female donor with ankylosing spondylitis or in good health (not recorded which).

In this sample, this clonotype turned up many times. The rearrangement joins TRBV2 to TRBJ2-5; 7 bases line up with TRBD2. This CDR3 contains 15 residues. Trimming cost V 4 bases and J 2 bases; bases outside gene matches: 7. Germline CDR1 is SNHLY and CDR2 is FYNNEI. CDR3 residues: CASSARLAEQETQYF. The CDR3 DNA reads as TGTGCCAGCAGTGCAAGGCTAGCGGAACAAGAGACCCAGTACTTC.

There are many counts of this clonotype. The V call is TRBV20-1, the J call TRBJ2-7; 9 bases map to TRBD2. Germline values: CDR1 DFQATT, CDR2 SNEGSKA (reference sequence). Trimming removed 6 bases from V and 0 bases from J; junction bases left unmatched: 9. The CDR3 loop spans 15 amino acids. The DNA for the CDR3 is TGCAGTGCCCCGAGACTAGCGGAAAGCTCCTACGAGCAGTACTTC. As protein: CSAPRLAESSYEQYF.

Ten or more counts support this clonotype. The genes are TRBV5-1 and TRBJ1-1, with a possible D match to TRBD1 (5 bases). Germline V gene lookup returns CDR1 SGHRS and CDR2 YFSETQ. The CDR3 is 13 residues long. The V and J ends lost 4 bases and 2 bases respectively, with 9 bases between them. The CDR3 DNA sequence: TGCGCCAGCAGCCGGGGCATAAACACTGAAGCTTTCTTT. This codes for CASSRGINTEAFF.

This clonotype was recorded many times. The chain joins TRBV12-3 or TRBV12-4 to TRBJ2-2; a weak D match, TRBD2 (6 bases). CDR3 size: 15 residues. Between the trimmed V and J ends, which lost 5 bases and 1 base, there was a span of 11 bases. The CDR3 spells CASSPRGVNTGELFF. The CDR3 DNA sequence: TGTGCCAGCAGTCCACGCGGGGTGAACACCGGGGAGCTGTTTTTT.

This clonotype appeared many times. The V and J genes are TRBV7-8 and TRBJ2-1; unclear D gene. The V end lost 1 base, the J end lost 0 bases, and 13 bases lay between the germline ends. Germline-derived CDR1 and CDR2 are SGHVS and FQNEAQ. CDR3 length: 17 residues. CDR3 amino acids: CASSLEVPQSSYNEQFF. The CDR3 DNA reads as TGTGCCAGCAGCTTAGAGGTACCGCAGAGCTCCTACAATGAGCAGTTCTTC.

This clonotype was picked up many times. The chain carries TRBV20-1 and TRBJ2-5; D unclear. The CDR3 loop spans 13 amino acids. CDR1 DFQATT and CDR2 SNEGSKA come from the germline V gene (reference sequence). The V and J ends lost 3 bases and 1 base respectively, with 9 bases between them. Here the CDR3 reads CSASGQLQETQYF. DNA for the CDR3: TGCAGTGCTAGCGGTCAGCTCCAAGAGACCCAGTACTTC.

The rearrangement uses TRBV5-1 and TRBJ2-7; 8 bases match TRBD2. Germline V gene lookup returns CDR1 SGHRS and CDR2 YFSETQ. This CDR3 has 14 amino acids. J gave up 3 bases and V 3 bases, and 5 bases lay outside the gene matches. The CDR3 sequence is CASSSSGGIYEQYF. DNA of the CDR3: TGCGCCAGCAGCTCAAGCGGGGGTATCTACGAGCAGTACTTC.

The chain uses TRBV5-1 and TRBJ1-4, with D uncertain. The CDR3 extends over 13 amino acids. Germline V CDR1 and CDR2: SGHRS, YFSETQ. V was clipped by 4 bases and J by 4 bases, with 8 bases between them. The CDR3 nucleotides are TGCGCCAGCAGCCCGGGCGGTAATGAAAAACTGTTTTTT. Translation: CASSPGGNEKLFF.

This clonotype was seen ten or more times. CDR3: CASSLNGDSNQPQHF. The CDR3 DNA reads as TGTGCCAGCAGCTTAAACGGGGATAGCAATCAGCCCCAGCATTTT. The chain joins TRBV7-9 to TRBJ1-5; D call uncertain. Germline CDR1 and CDR2: SEHNR and FQNEAQ (reference sequence). V was shortened by 2 bases and J by 0 bases, with 8 bases between the two germline ends. This CDR3 has 15 amino acids.

V usage is TRBV6-1 and J usage is TRBJ2-5, with unresolved D. The CDR3 spans 14 residues. With 9 bases removed from V and 5 bases from J, the gap between germline ends came to 19 bases. The germline V gene encodes CDR1 MNHNS and CDR2 SASEGT. The CDR3 coding sequence is TGTGCCAGTGTGTCGGTTGGAGTGTGGGAGACCCAGTACTTC. This translates into CASVSVGVWETQYF.

The chain joins TRBV5-1 to TRBJ2-3; D unclear. With 0 bases removed from V and 6 bases from J, the gap between germline ends came to 17 bases. CDR1 and CDR2 (germline): SGHRS, YFSETQ. The length of the CDR3 is 16 residues. The CDR3 loop reads CASSLDGQVTMDTQYF. The CDR3 coding sequence is TGCGCCAGCAGCTTGGACGGTCAGGTGACAATGGATACGCAGTATTTT.

Ten or more counts support this clonotype. V and J are TRBV12-3 or TRBV12-4 and TRBJ1-2; 8 bases are shared with TRBD1. Trimming at V came to 4 bases and at J to 3 bases, leaving 7 bases not matched to a gene. The length of the CDR3 is 15 residues. CDR3 residues: CASSSDRAGHYGYTF. CDR3 in DNA: TGTGCCAGCAGTTCGGACAGGGCGGGCCACTATGGCTACACCTTC.

This clonotype came up a few times. The CDR3 spells CASSQLGTEAFF. For the CDR3, the DNA is TGTGCCAGCAGTCAATTAGGAACTGAAGCTTTCTTT. The chain employs TRBV28 and TRBJ1-1; D not resolved. The CDR3 runs 12 residues. The germline V gene has CDR1 MDHEN and CDR2 SYDVKM. V lost 5 bases, J lost 5 bases, and 9 bases lay in between.